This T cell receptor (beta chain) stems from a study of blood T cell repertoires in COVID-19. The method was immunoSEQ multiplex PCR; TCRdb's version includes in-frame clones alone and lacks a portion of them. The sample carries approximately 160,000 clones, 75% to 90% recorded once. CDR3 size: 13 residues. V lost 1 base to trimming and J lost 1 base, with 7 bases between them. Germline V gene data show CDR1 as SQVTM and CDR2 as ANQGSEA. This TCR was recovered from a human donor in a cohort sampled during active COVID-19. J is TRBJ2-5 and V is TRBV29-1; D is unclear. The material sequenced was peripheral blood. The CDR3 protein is CSVEGSSQETQYF. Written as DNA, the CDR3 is TGCAGCGTTGAAGGGAGTTCCCAAGAGACCCAGTACTTC. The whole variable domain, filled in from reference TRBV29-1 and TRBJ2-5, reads SAVISQKPSRDICQRGTSLTIQCQVDSQVTMMFWYRQQPGQSLTLIATANQGSEATYESGFVIDKFPISRPNLTFSTLTVSNMSPEDSSIYLCSVEGSSQETQYFGPGTRLLVL.